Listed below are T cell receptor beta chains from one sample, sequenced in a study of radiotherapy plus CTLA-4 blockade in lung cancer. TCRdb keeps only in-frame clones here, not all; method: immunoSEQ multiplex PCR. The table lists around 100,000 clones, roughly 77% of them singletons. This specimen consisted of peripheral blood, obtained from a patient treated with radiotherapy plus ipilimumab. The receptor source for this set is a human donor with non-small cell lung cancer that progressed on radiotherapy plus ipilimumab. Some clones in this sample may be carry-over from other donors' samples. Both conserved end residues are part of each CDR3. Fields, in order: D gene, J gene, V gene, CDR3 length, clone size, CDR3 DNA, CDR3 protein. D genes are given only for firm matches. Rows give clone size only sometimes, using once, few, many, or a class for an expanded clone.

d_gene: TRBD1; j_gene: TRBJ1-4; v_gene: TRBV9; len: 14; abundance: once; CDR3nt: TGTGCCAGCAGCCGGACAGGGGGGACTGAAAAACTGTTTTTT; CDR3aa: CASSRTGGTEKLFF
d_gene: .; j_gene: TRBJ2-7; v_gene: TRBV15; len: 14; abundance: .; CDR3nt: TGTGCCACCAGCAGAGAGCGGACTTTCGGGGAGCAGTACTTC; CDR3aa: CATSRERTFGEQYF
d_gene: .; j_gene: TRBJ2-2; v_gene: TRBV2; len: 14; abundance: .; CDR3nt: TGTGCCAGTATTCTGCTCAGGGGTACCGGGGAGCTGTTTTTT; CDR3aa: CASILLRGTGELFF
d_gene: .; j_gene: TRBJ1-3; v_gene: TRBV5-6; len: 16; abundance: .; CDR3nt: TGTGCCAGCAGCTTGGTGGGACGGCGGTCTGGAAACACCATATATTTT; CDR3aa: CASSLVGRRSGNTIYF
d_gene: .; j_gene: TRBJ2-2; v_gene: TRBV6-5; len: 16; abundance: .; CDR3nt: TGTGCCAGCAGTTACTCCTTTGGTAGGGGGGCCGGGGAGCTGTTTTTT; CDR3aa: CASSYSFGRGAGELFF
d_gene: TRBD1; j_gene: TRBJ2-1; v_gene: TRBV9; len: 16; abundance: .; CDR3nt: TGTGCCAGCAGCGTTCAACAGGGGAGCTCCTACAATGAGCAGTTCTTC; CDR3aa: CASSVQQGSSYNEQFF
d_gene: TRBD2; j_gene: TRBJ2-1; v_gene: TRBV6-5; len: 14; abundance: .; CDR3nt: TGTGCCAGCAGCCCAGGACTAGCGAACAATGAGCAGTTCTTC; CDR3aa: CASSPGLANNEQFF
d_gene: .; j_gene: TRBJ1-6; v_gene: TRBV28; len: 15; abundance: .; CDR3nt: TGTGCCAGCAGTTCCCCTGGCCAGAGCAATTCACCCCTCCACTTT; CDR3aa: CASSSPGQSNSPLHF
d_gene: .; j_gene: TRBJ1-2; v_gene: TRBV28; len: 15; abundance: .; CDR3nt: TGTGCCAGCTCCATACCAACAGGGTTTGGCTATGGCTACACCTTC; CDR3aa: CASSIPTGFGYGYTF
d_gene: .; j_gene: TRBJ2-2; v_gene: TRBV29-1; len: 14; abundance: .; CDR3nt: TGCAGCGTCGCGGGGGCAGGCAGGGCCGGGGAGCTGTTTTTT; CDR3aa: CSVAGAGRAGELFF
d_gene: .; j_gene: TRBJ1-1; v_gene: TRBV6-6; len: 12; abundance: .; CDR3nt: TGTGCCGGTCTTGGAGAGAACACTGAAGCTTTCTTT; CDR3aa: CAGLGENTEAFF
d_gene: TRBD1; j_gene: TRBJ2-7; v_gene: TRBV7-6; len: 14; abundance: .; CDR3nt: TGTGCCAGCAGCTTAGCCGGGGACAGTTACGAGCAGTACTTC; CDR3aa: CASSLAGDSYEQYF
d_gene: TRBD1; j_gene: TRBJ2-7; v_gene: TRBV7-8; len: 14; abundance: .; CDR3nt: TGTGCCAGCAGCTTAGACAGGGGCGGCGACGAGCAGTACTTC; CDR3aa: CASSLDRGGDEQYF
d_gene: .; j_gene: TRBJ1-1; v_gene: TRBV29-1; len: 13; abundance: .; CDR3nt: TGCAGCGTTGATCTGACCGAGGGAACTGAAGCTTTCTTT; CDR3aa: CSVDLTEGTEAFF
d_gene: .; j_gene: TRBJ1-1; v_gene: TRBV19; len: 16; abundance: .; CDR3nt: TGTGCCAGTAGTACCCTCCTAGGAGGGTTGGACACTGAAGCTTTCTTT; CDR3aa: CASSTLLGGLDTEAFF
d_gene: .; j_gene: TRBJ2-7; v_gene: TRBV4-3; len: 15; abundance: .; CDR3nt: TGCGCCAGCAGCCAAGATATCGCCAGAACCTACGAGCAGTACTTC; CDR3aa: CASSQDIARTYEQYF
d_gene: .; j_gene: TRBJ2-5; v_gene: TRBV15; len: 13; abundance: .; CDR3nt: TGTGCCACCAGCAGGAATCAGGGAGAGACCCAGTACTTC; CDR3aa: CATSRNQGETQYF
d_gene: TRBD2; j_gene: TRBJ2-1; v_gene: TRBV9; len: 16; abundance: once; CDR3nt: TGTGCCAGCAGCGTAGGAATAGCGGGCGGGCGGGATGAGCAGTTCTTC; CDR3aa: CASSVGIAGGRDEQFF
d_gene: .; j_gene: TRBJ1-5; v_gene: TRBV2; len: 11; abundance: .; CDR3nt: TGTGCCAGCAGTGAACGTGGGCCCCAGCATTTT; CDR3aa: CASSERGPQHF
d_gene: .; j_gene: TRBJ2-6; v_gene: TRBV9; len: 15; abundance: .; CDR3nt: TGTGCCAGCAGCGTAGTAGGGTCTGGGGCCAACGTCCTGACTTTC; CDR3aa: CASSVVGSGANVLTF
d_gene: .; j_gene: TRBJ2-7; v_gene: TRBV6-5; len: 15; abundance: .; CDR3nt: TGTGCCAGCAGTTACTCGCAAAGGGAGGACTACGAGCAGTACTTC; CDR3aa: CASSYSQREDYEQYF
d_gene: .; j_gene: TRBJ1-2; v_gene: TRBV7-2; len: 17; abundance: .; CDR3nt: TGTGCCAGCAGCTCTCGGACCCTCAGTCCCTTCTCCTATGGCTACACCTTC; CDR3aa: CASSSRTLSPFSYGYTF
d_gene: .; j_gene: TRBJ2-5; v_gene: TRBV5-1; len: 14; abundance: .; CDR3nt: TGCGCCAGCAGCCGGGAAACAGAACAAGAGACCCAGTACTTC; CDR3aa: CASSRETEQETQYF
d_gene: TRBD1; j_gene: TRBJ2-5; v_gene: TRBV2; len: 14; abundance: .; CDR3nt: TGTGCCAGCAGTTATGGACAGGGGCAAGAGACCCAGTACTTC; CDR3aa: CASSYGQGQETQYF
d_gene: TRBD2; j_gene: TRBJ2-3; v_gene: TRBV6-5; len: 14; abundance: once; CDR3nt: TGTGCCAGCAACAGGGCAGGGAGCGGGGGCACGCAGTATTTT; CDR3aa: CASNRAGSGGTQYF
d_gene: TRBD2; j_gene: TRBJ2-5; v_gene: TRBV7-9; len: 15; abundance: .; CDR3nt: TGTGCCAGCAGCTTAGCCCCGGGAGGGGAAGAGACCCAGTACTTC; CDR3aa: CASSLAPGGEETQYF
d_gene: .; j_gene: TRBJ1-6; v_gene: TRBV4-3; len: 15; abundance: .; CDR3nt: TGCGCCAGCAGCCAAGCCCGGGAACATAATTCACCCCTCCACTTT; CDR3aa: CASSQAREHNSPLHF
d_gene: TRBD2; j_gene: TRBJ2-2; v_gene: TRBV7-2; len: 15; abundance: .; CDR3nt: TGTGCCAGCAGCCTAGGACTAGCGTGGACCGGGGAGCTGTTTTTT; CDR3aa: CASSLGLAWTGELFF
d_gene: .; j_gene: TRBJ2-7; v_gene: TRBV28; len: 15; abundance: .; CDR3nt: TGTGCCAGCAGTTTATATAGCACTAGTTCCTACGAGCAGTACTTC; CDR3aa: CASSLYSTSSYEQYF
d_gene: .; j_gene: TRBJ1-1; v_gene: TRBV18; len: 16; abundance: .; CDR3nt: TGTGCCAGCTCACCCCGCGGGGGGGGGCAGGGCACTGAAGCTTTCTTT; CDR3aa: CASSPRGGGQGTEAFF
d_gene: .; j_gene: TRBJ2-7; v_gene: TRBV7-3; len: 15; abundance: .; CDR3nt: TGTGCCAGCAGCTTAGCCCAGGGGCACTCCTACGAGCAGTACTTC; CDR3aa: CASSLAQGHSYEQYF
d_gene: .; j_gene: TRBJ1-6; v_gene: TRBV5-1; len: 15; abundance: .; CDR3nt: TGCGCCAGCAGCCCAGCCGTGGAGAAAAATTCACCCCTCCACTTT; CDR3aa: CASSPAVEKNSPLHF
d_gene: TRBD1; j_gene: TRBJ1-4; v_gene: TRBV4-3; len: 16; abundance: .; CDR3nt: TGCGCCAGCAGCCAACAAAGGTCAGGGGGCGGTAAAAAACTGTTTTTT; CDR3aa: CASSQQRSGGGKKLFF
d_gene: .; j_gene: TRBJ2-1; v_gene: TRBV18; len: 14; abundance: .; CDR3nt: TGTGCCAGCTCACCACCGCCAGGGAACAATGAGCAGTTCTTC; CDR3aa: CASSPPPGNNEQFF
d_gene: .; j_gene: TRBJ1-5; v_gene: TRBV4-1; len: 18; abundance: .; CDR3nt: TGCGCCAGCAGCCTCCACTCGATCATTCGCGGGAGCAATCAGCCCCAGCATTTT; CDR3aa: CASSLHSIIRGSNQPQHF
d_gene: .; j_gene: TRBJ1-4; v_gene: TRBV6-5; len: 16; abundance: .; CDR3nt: TGTGCCAGCAGTTACTTCCCCCCAGAAAGTTATGAAAAACTGTTTTTT; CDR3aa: CASSYFPPESYEKLFF
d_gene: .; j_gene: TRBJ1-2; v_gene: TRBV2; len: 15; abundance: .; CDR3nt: TGTGCCAGCAAATTCGTGGACAGCTTGATTGGCGGCTACACCTTC; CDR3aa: CASKFVDSLIGGYTF
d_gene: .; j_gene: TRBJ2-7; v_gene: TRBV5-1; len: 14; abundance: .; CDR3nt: TGCGCCAGCAGCTTGGGAGGGGAATCCTACGAGCAGTACTTC; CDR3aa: CASSLGGESYEQYF
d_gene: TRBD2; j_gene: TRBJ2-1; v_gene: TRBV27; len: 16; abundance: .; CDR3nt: TGTGCCAGCAGTCCCGACCCTAGCGGCTCCTACAATGAGCAGTTCTTC; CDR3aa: CASSPDPSGSYNEQFF